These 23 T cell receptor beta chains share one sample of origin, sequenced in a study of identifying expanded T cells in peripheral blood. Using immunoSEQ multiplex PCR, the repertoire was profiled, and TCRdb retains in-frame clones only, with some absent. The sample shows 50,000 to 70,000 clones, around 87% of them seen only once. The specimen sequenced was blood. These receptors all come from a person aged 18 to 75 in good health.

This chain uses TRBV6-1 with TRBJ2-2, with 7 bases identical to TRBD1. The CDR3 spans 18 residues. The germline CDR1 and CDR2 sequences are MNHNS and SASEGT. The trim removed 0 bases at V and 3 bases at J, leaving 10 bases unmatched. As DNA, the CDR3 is TGTGCCAGCAGTGAAGCCGAGGTACAGGGGCAGGACACCGGGGAGCTGTTTTTT. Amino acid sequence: CASSEAEVQGQDTGELFF.

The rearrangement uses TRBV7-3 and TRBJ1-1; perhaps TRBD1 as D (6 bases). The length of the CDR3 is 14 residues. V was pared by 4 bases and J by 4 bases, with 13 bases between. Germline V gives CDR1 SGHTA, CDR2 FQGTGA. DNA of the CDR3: TGTGCCAGCAGCTCAACAGGGTCGAGCACTGAAGCTTTCTTT. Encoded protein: CASSSTGSSTEAFF.

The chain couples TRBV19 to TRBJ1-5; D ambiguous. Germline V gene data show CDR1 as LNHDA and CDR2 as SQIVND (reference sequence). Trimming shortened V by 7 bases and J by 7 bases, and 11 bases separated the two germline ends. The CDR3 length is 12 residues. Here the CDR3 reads CASTRMGQPQHF. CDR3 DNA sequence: TGTGCCAGTACCCGAATGGGGCAGCCCCAGCATTTT.

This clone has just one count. The CDR3 sequence: CASSVARDRPYNEQFF. The CDR3 DNA is TGTGCCAGCAGCGTAGCCCGGGACAGACCCTACAATGAGCAGTTCTTC. The chain uses TRBV9 and TRBJ2-1; 7 bases agree with TRBD1. Germline V gene sequence: CDR1 SGDLS, CDR2 YYNGEE. The CDR3 length is 16 residues. The trim removed 0 bases at V and 2 bases at J, leaving 5 bases unmatched.

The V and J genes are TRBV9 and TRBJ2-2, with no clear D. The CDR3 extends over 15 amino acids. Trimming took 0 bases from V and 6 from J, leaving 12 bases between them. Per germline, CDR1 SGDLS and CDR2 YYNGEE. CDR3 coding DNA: TGTGCCAGCAGCGTAGTGGACCGAAACGCCGGGGAGCTGTTTTTT. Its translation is CASSVVDRNAGELFF.

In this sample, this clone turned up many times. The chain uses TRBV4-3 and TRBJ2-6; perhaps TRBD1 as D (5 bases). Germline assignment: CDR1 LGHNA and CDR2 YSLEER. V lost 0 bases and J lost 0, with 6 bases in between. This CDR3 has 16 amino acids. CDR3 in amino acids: CASSQDDSSGANVLTF. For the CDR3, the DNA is TGCGCCAGCAGCCAAGATGACAGCTCTGGGGCCAACGTCCTGACTTTC.

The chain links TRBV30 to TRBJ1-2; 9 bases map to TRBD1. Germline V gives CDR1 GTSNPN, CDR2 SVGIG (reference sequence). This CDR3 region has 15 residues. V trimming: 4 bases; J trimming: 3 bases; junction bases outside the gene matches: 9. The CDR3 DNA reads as TGTGCCTGGATTTCGGAGGGACAGGGCTACTATGGCTACACCTTC. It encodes CAWISEGQGYYGYTF.

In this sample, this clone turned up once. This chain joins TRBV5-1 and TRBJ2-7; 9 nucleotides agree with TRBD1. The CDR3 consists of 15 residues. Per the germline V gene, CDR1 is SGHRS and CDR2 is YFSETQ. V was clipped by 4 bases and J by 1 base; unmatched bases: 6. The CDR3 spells CASSPVGQGSYEQYF. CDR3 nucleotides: TGCGCCAGCAGCCCCGTGGGACAGGGTTCCTACGAGCAGTACTTC.

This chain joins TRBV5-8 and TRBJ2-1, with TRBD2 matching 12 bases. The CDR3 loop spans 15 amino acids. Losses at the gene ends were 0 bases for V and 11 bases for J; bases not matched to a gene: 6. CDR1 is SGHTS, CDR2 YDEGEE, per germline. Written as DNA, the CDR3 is TGTGCCAGCAGCTTGGCCGGGACTAGCGGGTATAAGCAGTTCTTC. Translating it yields CASSLAGTSGYKQFF.

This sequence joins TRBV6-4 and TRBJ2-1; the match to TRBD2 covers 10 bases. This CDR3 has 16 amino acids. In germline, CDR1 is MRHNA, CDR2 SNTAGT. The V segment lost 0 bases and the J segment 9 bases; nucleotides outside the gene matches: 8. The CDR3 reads CASSDSPSGGGSEQFF. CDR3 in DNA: TGTGCCAGCAGTGACTCTCCCAGCGGGGGGGGTAGTGAGCAGTTCTTC.

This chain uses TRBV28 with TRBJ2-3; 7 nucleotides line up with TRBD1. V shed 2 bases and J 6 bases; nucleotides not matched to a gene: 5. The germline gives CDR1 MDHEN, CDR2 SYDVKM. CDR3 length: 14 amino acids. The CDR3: CASSLRQGWDTQYF. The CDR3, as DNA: TGTGCCAGCAGTTTAAGACAGGGCTGGGATACGCAGTATTTT.

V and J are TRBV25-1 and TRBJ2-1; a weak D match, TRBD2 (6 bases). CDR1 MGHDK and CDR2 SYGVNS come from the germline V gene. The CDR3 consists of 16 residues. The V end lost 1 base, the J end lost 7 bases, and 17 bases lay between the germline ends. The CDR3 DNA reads TGTGCCAGCAGTGAATCACGGAGGGCCGAATCAAATGAGCAGTTCTTC. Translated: CASSESRRAESNEQFF.

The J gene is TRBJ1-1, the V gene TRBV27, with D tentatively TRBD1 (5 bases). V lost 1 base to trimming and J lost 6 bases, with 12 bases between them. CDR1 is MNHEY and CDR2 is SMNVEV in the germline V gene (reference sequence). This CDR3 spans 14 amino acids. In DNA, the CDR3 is TGTGCCAGCAGTTTATTTGCTGGGGGACCTGAAGCTTTCTTT. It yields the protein CASSLFAGGPEAFF.

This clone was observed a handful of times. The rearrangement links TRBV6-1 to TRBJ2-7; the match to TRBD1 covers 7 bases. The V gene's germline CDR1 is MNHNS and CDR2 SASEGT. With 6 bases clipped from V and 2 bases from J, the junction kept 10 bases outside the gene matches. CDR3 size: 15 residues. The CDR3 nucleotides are TGTGCCAGCAGCCTTTTGGGGACAGAGACCTACGAGCAGTACTTC. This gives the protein CASSLLGTETYEQYF.

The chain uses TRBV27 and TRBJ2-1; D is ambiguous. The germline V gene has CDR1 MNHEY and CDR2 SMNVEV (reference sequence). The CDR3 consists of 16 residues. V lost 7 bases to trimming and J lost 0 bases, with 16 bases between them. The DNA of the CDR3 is TGTGCCAGCAAGGATCCGGCCCCCAGCTCCTACAATGAGCAGTTCTTC. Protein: CASKDPAPSSYNEQFF.

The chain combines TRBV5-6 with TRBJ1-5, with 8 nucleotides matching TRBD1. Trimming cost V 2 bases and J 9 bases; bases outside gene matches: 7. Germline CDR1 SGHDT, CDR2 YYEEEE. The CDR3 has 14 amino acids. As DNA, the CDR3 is TGTGCCAGCAGCTTACAGGGGGGCGATCGGCCCCAGCATTTT. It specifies CASSLQGGDRPQHF.

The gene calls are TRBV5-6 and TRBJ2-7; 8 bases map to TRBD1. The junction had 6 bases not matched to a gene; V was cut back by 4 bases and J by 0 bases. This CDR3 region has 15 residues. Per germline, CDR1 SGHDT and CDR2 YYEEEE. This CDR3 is CASSRQGLSSYEQYF. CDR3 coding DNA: TGTGCCAGCAGCAGACAGGGGCTGAGCTCCTACGAGCAGTACTTC.

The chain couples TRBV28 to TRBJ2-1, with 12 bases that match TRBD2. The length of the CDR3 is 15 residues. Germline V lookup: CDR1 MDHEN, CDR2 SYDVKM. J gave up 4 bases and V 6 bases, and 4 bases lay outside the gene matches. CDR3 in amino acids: CASSPLAGGYNEQFF. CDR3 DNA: TGTGCCAGCAGCCCCCTAGCGGGAGGGTACAATGAGCAGTTCTTC.

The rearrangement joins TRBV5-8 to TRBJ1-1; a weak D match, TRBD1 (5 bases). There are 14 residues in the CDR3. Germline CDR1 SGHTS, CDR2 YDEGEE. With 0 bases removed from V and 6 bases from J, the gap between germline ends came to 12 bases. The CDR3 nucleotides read TGTGCCAGCAGCTTGGGGTGGGGGGATTCTGAAGCTTTCTTT. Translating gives CASSLGWGDSEAFF.

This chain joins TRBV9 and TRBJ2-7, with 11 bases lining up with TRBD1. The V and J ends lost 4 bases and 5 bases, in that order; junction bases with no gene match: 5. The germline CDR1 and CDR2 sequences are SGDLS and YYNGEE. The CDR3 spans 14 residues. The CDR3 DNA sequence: TGTGCCAGCAGCCCCAGGACAGGGGGCGACGAGCAGTACTTC. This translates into CASSPRTGGDEQYF.

DNA of the CDR3: TGCGCCAGCAGCCAAGTGGGGCAGAATGATAGCAATCAGCCCCAGCATTTT. This codes for CASSQVGQNDSNQPQHF. J is TRBJ1-5 and V is TRBV4-1; possibly TRBD1 for D (5 bases). Trimming removed 1 base from V and 0 bases from J, with 13 bases in between. CDR1 MGHRA and CDR2 YSYEKL come from the germline V gene. The length of the CDR3 is 17 residues.

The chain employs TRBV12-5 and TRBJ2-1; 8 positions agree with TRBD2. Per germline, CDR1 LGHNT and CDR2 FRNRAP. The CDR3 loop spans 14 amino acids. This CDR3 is CASRAGGWVDEQFF. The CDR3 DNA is TGTGCGTCACGGGCGGGAGGATGGGTTGATGAGCAGTTCTTC.

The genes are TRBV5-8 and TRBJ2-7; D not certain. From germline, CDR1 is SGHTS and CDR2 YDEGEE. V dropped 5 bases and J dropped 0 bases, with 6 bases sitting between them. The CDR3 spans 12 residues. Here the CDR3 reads CASSPSSYEQYF. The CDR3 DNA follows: TGTGCCAGCAGTCCTAGCTCCTACGAGCAGTACTTC.